This is a list of T cell receptor beta chains from one sample in a study of shared clonotypes between healthy human individuals. Here immunoSEQ multiplex PCR was the method, and the copy in TCRdb shows in-frame clones only, minus some. Of roughly 1,100,000 clones in the sample, around 76% were seen once. The material sequenced was memory CD4+ T cells sorted from blood. The receptors were sampled from a man aged 18 to 30 in good health. The CDR3 runs from the conserved cysteine through the conserved F or W. The order of the fields is J gene, V gene, D gene, clone size, CDR3 DNA, CDR3 protein. D genes are given only for firm matches. For some rows the clone size is stated as once, few or many, or as a class when expanded; others skip it.

j_gene: TRBJ2-3; v_gene: TRBV28; d_gene: TRBD1; abundance: -; CDR3nt: TGTGCCAGCAGTTTAGGGACAGCCACAGATACGCAGTATTTT; CDR3aa: CASSLGTATDTQYF
j_gene: TRBJ2-4; v_gene: TRBV5-1; d_gene: -; abundance: once; CDR3nt: TGCGCCAGCAGCCCGTTGAAGGCCAAAAACATTCAGTACTTC; CDR3aa: CASSPLKAKNIQYF
j_gene: TRBJ2-4; v_gene: TRBV7-2; d_gene: -; abundance: -; CDR3nt: TGTGCCAGCAGCTTAGCGGAGGGCCAGAACATTCAGTACTTC; CDR3aa: CASSLAEGQNIQYF
j_gene: TRBJ1-1; v_gene: TRBV11-2; d_gene: -; abundance: -; CDR3nt: TGTGCCAGCAGCTTATTTGAGAGGGGGTTAACTGAAGCTTTCTTT; CDR3aa: CASSLFERGLTEAFF
j_gene: TRBJ1-2; v_gene: TRBV2; d_gene: -; abundance: -; CDR3nt: TGTGCCAGCACCGGGGGGGGAGGCTACACCTTC; CDR3aa: CASTGGGGYTF
j_gene: TRBJ2-2; v_gene: TRBV7-2; d_gene: -; abundance: -; CDR3nt: TGTGCCAGCAGCTTAGCGGCCGTTACGAACACCGGGGAGCTGTTTTTT; CDR3aa: CASSLAAVTNTGELFF
j_gene: TRBJ2-5; v_gene: TRBV6-5; d_gene: -; abundance: few; CDR3nt: TGTGCCAGCAGTCGGGGACTGCTCCAAGAGACCCAGTACTTC; CDR3aa: CASSRGLLQETQYF
j_gene: TRBJ2-7; v_gene: TRBV7-9; d_gene: TRBD2; abundance: -; CDR3nt: TGTGCCAGCAGCTTAGTCGGGCTAGCGGGAGCCGAGCAGTACTTC; CDR3aa: CASSLVGLAGAEQYF
j_gene: TRBJ2-1; v_gene: TRBV30; d_gene: -; abundance: -; CDR3nt: TGTGCCTGGAGTGTACGACAGCAAGATGAGCAGTTCTTC; CDR3aa: CAWSVRQQDEQFF
j_gene: TRBJ2-1; v_gene: TRBV7-2; d_gene: TRBD2; abundance: -; CDR3nt: TGTGCCAGCAGCTTTTTAGCGGGAGGGGCATTGAATGAGCAGTTCTTC; CDR3aa: CASSFLAGGALNEQFF
j_gene: TRBJ2-1; v_gene: TRBV7-6; d_gene: TRBD2; abundance: -; CDR3nt: TGTGCCAGCAGCTTAGCGCGTAGGACTAGCGGGAGGGAAAATGAGCAGTTCTTC; CDR3aa: CASSLARRTSGRENEQFF
j_gene: TRBJ2-2; v_gene: TRBV2; d_gene: -; abundance: -; CDR3nt: TGTGCCAGCGGTATTACTAGAAGCACCGGGGAGCTGTTTTTT; CDR3aa: CASGITRSTGELFF
j_gene: TRBJ2-5; v_gene: TRBV11-3; d_gene: TRBD2; abundance: -; CDR3nt: TGTGCCAGCAGCTTAGGGGCTAGCGGGAAGGAGACCCAGTACTTC; CDR3aa: CASSLGASGKETQYF
j_gene: TRBJ2-5; v_gene: TRBV9; d_gene: -; abundance: -; CDR3nt: TGTGCCAGCAGCGCCGGCCCTTTGGAGACCCAGTACTTC; CDR3aa: CASSAGPLETQYF
j_gene: TRBJ1-6; v_gene: TRBV5-1; d_gene: TRBD1; abundance: -; CDR3nt: TGCGCCAGCAGCGGAGGGACAGGGAATTCACCCCTCCACTTT; CDR3aa: CASSGGTGNSPLHF
j_gene: TRBJ2-3; v_gene: TRBV5-4; d_gene: -; abundance: -; CDR3nt: TGTGCCAGCAGCCATGGAGGGCTCGGAGTGTACGGAGATACGCAGTATTTT; CDR3aa: CASSHGGLGVYGDTQYF
j_gene: TRBJ1-4; v_gene: TRBV19; d_gene: TRBD1; abundance: -; CDR3nt: TGTGCCAGTAGAGACAGGGTTAGAGAAAAACTGTTTTTT; CDR3aa: CASRDRVREKLFF
j_gene: TRBJ2-3; v_gene: TRBV5-6; d_gene: TRBD2; abundance: -; CDR3nt: TGTGCCAGCAGCTTAGGAGGGAGGGCCAGGGATACGCAGTATTTT; CDR3aa: CASSLGGRARDTQYF
j_gene: TRBJ2-2; v_gene: TRBV7-6; d_gene: -; abundance: -; CDR3nt: TGTGCCAGCAGCTTAGATGCAGGGAACACCGGGGAGCTGTTTTTT; CDR3aa: CASSLDAGNTGELFF
j_gene: TRBJ1-1; v_gene: TRBV14; d_gene: TRBD1; abundance: -; CDR3nt: TGTGCCAGCAGCCAGGGGCTTGGACAGGGGGACACTGAAGCTTTCTTT; CDR3aa: CASSQGLGQGDTEAFF
j_gene: TRBJ2-1; v_gene: TRBV7-7; d_gene: -; abundance: once; CDR3nt: TGTGCTAGCAGCTTCCGGGACAACTCCTACAATGAGCAGTTCTTC; CDR3aa: CASSFRDNSYNEQFF
j_gene: TRBJ1-1; v_gene: TRBV7-2; d_gene: -; abundance: -; CDR3nt: TGTGCCAGCAGCTTAGGGGGACAACCTATGTCAGCTTTCTTT; CDR3aa: CASSLGGQPMSAFF
j_gene: TRBJ2-1; v_gene: TRBV2; d_gene: -; abundance: -; CDR3nt: TGTGCCAGCAGGCCGCAGGGTCGCGGGCAGTTCTTC; CDR3aa: CASRPQGRGQFF
j_gene: TRBJ1-2; v_gene: TRBV6-5; d_gene: -; abundance: -; CDR3nt: TGTGCCAGCAGTTACGTCGGGGGGCGTCACTATGGCTACACCTTC; CDR3aa: CASSYVGGRHYGYTF
j_gene: TRBJ2-2; v_gene: TRBV29-1; d_gene: TRBD1; abundance: -; CDR3nt: TGCAGCGGCGGACAGGGGGACGGGGAGCTGTTTTTT; CDR3aa: CSGGQGDGELFF
j_gene: TRBJ1-3; v_gene: TRBV7-2; d_gene: -; abundance: -; CDR3nt: TGTGCCAGCAGCTTAGATGGGGGTCGGAACACCATATATTTT; CDR3aa: CASSLDGGRNTIYF